This is a list of T cell receptor beta chains from one sample in a study of T cell repertoires in cytomegalovirus infection. The antigens these receptors bind are not known. TCRdb processed the reads anew with MiXCR; each CDR3 protein has one entry. The table includes tens of thousands of distinct CDR3 sequences, 20% to 25% detected once. The sample here was CD8+ T cells from cultured PBMCs, taken from culture after CMV antigen stimulation. Source of these receptors: a human donor in good health (CMV status not recorded). Some clones in this sample may be carry-over from other donors' samples. Both conserved end residues are part of each CDR3. The order of the fields is clone size, D gene, J gene, V gene, CDR3 protein, CDR3 DNA. D genes are given only for firm matches. Clone size is not always given. Where it is, it says once, few, many or a class for expanded clones.

- | TRBD2 | TRBJ2-5 | TRBV7-8 | CASSLELAGAQETQYF | TGTGCCAGCAGCTTAGAACTAGCGGGGGCACAAGAGACCCAGTACTTC
few | - | TRBJ2-2 | TRBV12-3/TRBV12-4 | CASSSSSRRDTGELFF | TGTGCCAGCAGTTCTTCTAGTCGGCGCGACACCGGGGAGCTGTTTTTT
- | - | TRBJ2-1 | TRBV7-2 | CASSYRTVYNEQFF | TGTGCCAGCAGCTATCGGACGGTCTACAATGAGCAGTTCTTC
few | - | TRBJ2-1 | TRBV12-3/TRBV12-4 | CASSPQGIYNEQFF | TGTGCCAGCAGTCCCCAGGGGATCTACAATGAGCAGTTCTTC
- | - | TRBJ1-2 | TRBV20-1 | CSARRFSGGTNYGYTF | TGCAGTGCTAGAAGATTCTCCGGAGGTACTAACTATGGCTACACCTTC
many | - | TRBJ2-7 | TRBV5-4 | CASSFPSSYEQYF | TGTGCCAGCAGCTTCCCGAGCTCCTACGAGCAGTACTTC
many | TRBD2 | TRBJ2-1 | TRBV24-1 | CATGRRGRGEQFF | TGTGCCACCGGTCGGCGTGGGCGGGGGGAGCAGTTCTTC
few | - | TRBJ1-5 | TRBV28 | CASSFRQSNQPQHF | TGTGCCAGCAGTTTTAGGCAGAGCAATCAGCCCCAGCATTTT
- | - | TRBJ1-3 | TRBV28 | CASTTGGNTIYF | TGTGCCAGCACAACCGGAGGAAACACCATATATTTT
few | - | TRBJ2-5 | TRBV7-4 | CASSLIETQYF | TGTGCCAGCAGCTTAATAGAGACCCAGTACTTC
few | - | TRBJ2-5 | TRBV7-3 | CASSSWDGKTQYF | TGTGCCAGCAGCTCATGGGACGGCAAAACCCAGTACTTC
- | - | TRBJ2-2 | TRBV7-6 | CASSLRENTGELFF | TGTGCCAGCAGCTTGAGAGAGAACACCGGGGAGCTGTTTTTT
- | - | TRBJ1-2 | TRBV20-1 | CSASYPFYGYTF | TGCAGTGCTTCGTACCCCTTCTATGGCTACACCTTC
- | - | TRBJ2-5 | TRBV11-2 | CASSLLDRDLETQYF | TGTGCCAGCAGCTTATTAGACAGGGACTTAGAGACCCAGTACTTC
few | - | TRBJ2-7 | TRBV4-1 | CASSQEKGYEQYF | TGCGCCAGCAGCCAAGAAAAGGGGTACGAGCAGTACTTC
- | - | TRBJ1-2 | TRBV29-1 | CSVEDHGYTF | TGCAGCGTTGAAGACCATGGCTACACCTTC
many | TRBD1 | TRBJ2-7 | TRBV7-6 | CASSPTGDSSSYEQYF | TGTGCCAGCAGTCCGACAGGGGATTCTAGCTCCTACGAGCAGTACTTC
- | - | TRBJ2-2 | TRBV6-4 | CASSDGTNTGELFF | TGTGCCAGCAGTGACGGGACTAACACCGGGGAGCTGTTTTTT
- | - | TRBJ2-1 | TRBV12-3/TRBV12-4 | CASSLGGAPGYNEQFF | TGTGCCAGCAGTTTGGGTGGCGCTCCGGGCTACAATGAGCAGTTCTTC
- | - | TRBJ2-7 | TRBV7-2 | CASSHGGVGEQYF | TGTGCCAGCAGCCACGGGGGAGTAGGGGAGCAGTACTTC
- | - | TRBJ2-7 | TRBV7-2 | CASSLIGGTRVYEQYF | TGTGCCAGCAGCTTAATAGGTGGTACAAGAGTCTACGAGCAGTACTTC
few | TRBD2 | TRBJ2-1 | TRBV7-2 | CASSSRTSDYYNEQFF | TGTGCCAGCAGCTCGAGGACTAGCGATTACTACAATGAGCAGTTCTTC
few | TRBD1 | TRBJ1-2 | TRBV24-1 | CATSGTGTERGGYYGYTF | TGTGCCACCAGTGGAACTGGGACAGAACGGGGGGGATATTATGGCTACACCTTC
- | - | TRBJ2-2 | TRBV10-3 | CAISESDSYTGELFF | TGTGCCATCAGTGAGTCTGACTCTTATACCGGGGAGCTGTTTTTT
few | - | TRBJ2-7 | TRBV7-2 | CASSFTRESHEQYF | TGTGCCAGCAGCTTTACTCGGGAATCCCACGAGCAGTACTTC
- | TRBD1 | TRBJ2-1 | TRBV11-1 | CASSSHPRDRGDEQFF | TGTGCCAGCAGCTCCCACCCCCGGGACAGGGGAGATGAGCAGTTCTTC
- | - | TRBJ2-3 | TRBV7-9 | CASSFGDWATDTQYF | TGTGCCAGCAGCTTCGGAGACTGGGCCACAGATACGCAGTATTTT
- | - | TRBJ2-1 | TRBV7-6 | CASSLVPGRINEQFF | TGTGCCAGCAGCTTAGTCCCTGGACGGATTAATGAGCAGTTCTTC
- | - | TRBJ2-1 | TRBV5-1 | CASSLAGTGFNEQFF | TGCGCCAGCAGCTTGGCCGGGACCGGGTTCAATGAGCAGTTCTTC
few | - | TRBJ1-2 | TRBV27 | CASSFQNNYGYTF | TGTGCCAGCAGTTTTCAGAATAACTATGGCTACACCTTC
few | TRBD1 | TRBJ1-5 | TRBV6-1 | CASSDRTGINQPQHF | TGTGCCAGCAGTGACCGGACAGGAATCAATCAGCCCCAGCATTTT
- | - | TRBJ1-5 | TRBV6-2/TRBV6-3 | CASSYSGNRVPQHF | TGTGCCAGCAGTTACAGTGGCAACCGCGTGCCCCAGCATTTT
- | TRBD1 | TRBJ2-2 | TRBV7-4 | CALTGTTGELFF | TGTGCCCTGACAGGGACCACCGGGGAGCTGTTTTTT
- | - | TRBJ2-1 | TRBV7-9 | CASSRTDSDPEQFF | TGTGCCAGCAGCCGAACGGACAGCGACCCCGAGCAGTTCTTC
- | TRBD2 | TRBJ2-7 | TRBV9 | CASSPSPGGPGEQYF | TGTGCCAGCAGCCCTTCGCCGGGAGGTCCGGGGGAGCAGTACTTC
few | - | TRBJ1-2 | TRBV7-8 | CASSLANRLRFSGYTF | TGTGCCAGCAGCTTAGCGAATAGGTTAAGATTCTCCGGCTACACCTTC
few | - | TRBJ2-7 | TRBV6-6 | CASSLTEFSYEQYF | TGTGCCAGCAGCTTAACTGAATTCTCCTACGAGCAGTACTTC